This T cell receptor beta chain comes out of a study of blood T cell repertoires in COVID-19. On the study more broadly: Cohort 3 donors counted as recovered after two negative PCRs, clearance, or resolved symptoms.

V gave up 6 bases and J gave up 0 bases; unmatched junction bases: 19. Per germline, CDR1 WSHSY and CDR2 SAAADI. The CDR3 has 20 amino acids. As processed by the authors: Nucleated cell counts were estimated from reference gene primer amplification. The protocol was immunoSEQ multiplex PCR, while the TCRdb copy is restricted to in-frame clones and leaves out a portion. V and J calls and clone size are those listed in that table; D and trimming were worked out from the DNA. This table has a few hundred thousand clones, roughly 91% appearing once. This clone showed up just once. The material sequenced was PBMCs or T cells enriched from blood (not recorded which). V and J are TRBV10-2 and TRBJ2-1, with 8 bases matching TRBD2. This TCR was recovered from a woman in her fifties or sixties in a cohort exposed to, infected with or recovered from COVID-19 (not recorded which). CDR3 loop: CASRPPPAGVPSDSYNEQFF. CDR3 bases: TGCGCCAGCAGGCCGCCGCCAGCGGGAGTACCGTCCGACTCCTACAATGAGCAGTTCTTC.